The present T cell receptor beta chain was sequenced within a study of T-cell reconstitution after alpha-beta-depleted transplantation in children. General study results and limits: Alpha-beta T cells about two months after transplant reportedly derived from several hundred expanded graft clones. From surviving recipient T cells and thymic progenitors came the high day-60 TCRbeta diversity observed in some patients. From newly produced T cells came most of the T-cell counts and diversity one year after transplant.

The TCRbeta library incorporated unique molecular identifiers. TCRdb called the PCR reads again in MiXCR, with one record for every CDR3 protein. The sample has a few hundred thousand distinct CDR3 sequences, 27% seen once; the top ten hold around a third. This clonotype was picked up a small number of times. What it binds is not known. The V end lost 3 bases, the J end lost 4 bases, and 12 bases lay between the germline ends. The CDR3 consists of 15 residues. The germline V gene has CDR1 MGHDK and CDR2 SYGVNS. The chain joins TRBV25-1 to TRBJ2-2; D might be TRBD2 (6 bases). The sequence was collected from a boy under two years old with Wiskott-Aldrich syndrome, due to receive a stem cell transplant. The source was PBMCs, collected before TCRalphabeta/CD19-depleted stem cell transplant. The CDR3 sequence is CASSEGGQITGELFF. The CDR3 bases are TGTGCCAGCAGTGAGGGAGGTCAGATCACCGGGGAGCTGTTTTTT.